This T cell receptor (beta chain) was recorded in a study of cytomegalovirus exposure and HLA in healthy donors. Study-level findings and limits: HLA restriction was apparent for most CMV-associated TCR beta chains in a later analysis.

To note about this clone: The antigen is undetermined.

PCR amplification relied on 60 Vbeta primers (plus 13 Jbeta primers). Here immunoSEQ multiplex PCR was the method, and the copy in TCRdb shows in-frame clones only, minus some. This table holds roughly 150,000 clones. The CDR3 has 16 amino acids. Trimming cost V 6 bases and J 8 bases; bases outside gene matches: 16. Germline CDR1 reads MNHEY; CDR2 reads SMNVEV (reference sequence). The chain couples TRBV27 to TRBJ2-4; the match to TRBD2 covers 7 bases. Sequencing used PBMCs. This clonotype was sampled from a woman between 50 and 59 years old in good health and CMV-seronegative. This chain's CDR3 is CASSPLREAGIDIQYF. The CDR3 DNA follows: TGTGCCAGCAGCCCCCTACGGGAGGCCGGGATAGACATTCAGTACTTC.